This T cell receptor (beta chain) derives from a study of cytomegalovirus exposure and HLA in healthy donors. Study outcomes and limitations: Most of the TCR beta V segments (in an earlier analysis) were productive either about 87% or about 30% of the time.

PCR used 60 Vbeta primers and 13 Jbeta primers. Generated by immunoSEQ multiplex PCR, the TCRdb table keeps only in-frame clones and is missing some. The table for this sample gives approximately 34,000 clones. Points on this clone: Its antigen is not identified.

The TCR sequence derives from a woman aged 40-49 years in good health and CMV-seropositive. The sequencing sample was made of PBMCs.

CDR3 sequence: CASSAGLAGVIYEQYF. The CDR3 nucleotides read TGCGCCAGCAGCGCGGGACTAGCGGGAGTAATATACGAGCAGTACTTC. This chain connects TRBV5-1 to TRBJ2-7; 14 nucleotides line up with TRBD2. Germline CDR1 and CDR2: SGHRS and YFSETQ. After removal of 4 bases from V and 4 bases from J, the junction contained 7 bases not matched to a gene. The CDR3 spans 16 residues. The full variable domain, in which reference TRBV5-1 and TRBJ2-7 provide the parts outside the CDR3, is KAGVTQTPRYLIKTRGQQVTLSCSPISGHRSVSWYQQTPGQGLQFLFEYFSETQRNKGNFPGRFSGRQFSNSRSEMNVSTLELGDSALYLCASSAGLAGVIYEQYFGPGTRLTVT.